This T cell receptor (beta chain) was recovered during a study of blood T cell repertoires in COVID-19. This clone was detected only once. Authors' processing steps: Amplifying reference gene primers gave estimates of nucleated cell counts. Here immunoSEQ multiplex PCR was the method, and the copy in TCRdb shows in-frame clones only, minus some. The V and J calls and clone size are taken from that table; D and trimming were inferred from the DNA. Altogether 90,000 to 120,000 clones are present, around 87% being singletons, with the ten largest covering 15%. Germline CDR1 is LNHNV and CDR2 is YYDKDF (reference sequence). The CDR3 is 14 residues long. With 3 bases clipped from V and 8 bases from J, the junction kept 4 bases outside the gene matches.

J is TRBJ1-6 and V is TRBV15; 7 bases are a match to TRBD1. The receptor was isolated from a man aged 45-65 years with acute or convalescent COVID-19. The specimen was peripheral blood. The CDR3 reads CATSSFQGDSPLHF. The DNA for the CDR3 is TGTGCCACCAGCAGTTTTCAGGGGGATTCACCCCTCCACTTT.